Sequencing of this T cell receptor (beta chain) was carried out in a study of cytomegalovirus exposure and HLA in healthy donors. V dropped 6 bases and J dropped 2 bases, with 19 bases sitting between them. The CDR3 is 16 amino acids. Germline-derived CDR1 and CDR2 are SGHTA and FQGTGA. Researchers ran the PCR with 60 Vbeta and 13 Jbeta primers. TCRdb's table, derived via immunoSEQ multiplex PCR, lists solely in-frame clones and lacks some. The sample data list nearly 200,000 clones. The sample was PBMCs. The receptor comes from a boy aged 5 to 17 in good health and CMV-seronegative. The chain combines TRBV7-3 with TRBJ1-1; D is uncertain. The CDR3 sequence is CASSLRGPSANTEAFF. The CDR3 nucleotides read TGTGCCAGCAGTCTCCGGGGTCCGAGTGCTAACACTGAAGCTTTCTTT.